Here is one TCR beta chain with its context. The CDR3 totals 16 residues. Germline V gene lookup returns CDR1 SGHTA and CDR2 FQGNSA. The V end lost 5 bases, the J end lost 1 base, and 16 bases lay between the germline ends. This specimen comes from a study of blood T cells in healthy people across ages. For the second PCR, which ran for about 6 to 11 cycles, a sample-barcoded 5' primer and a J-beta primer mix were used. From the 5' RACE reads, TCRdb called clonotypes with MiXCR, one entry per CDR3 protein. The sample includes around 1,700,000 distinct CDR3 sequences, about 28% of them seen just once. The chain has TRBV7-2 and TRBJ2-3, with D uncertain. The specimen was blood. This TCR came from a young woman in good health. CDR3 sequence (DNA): TGTGCCAGCAGCCACAGACCGGGCCCCCGCACAGATACGCAGTATTTT. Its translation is CASSHRPGPRTDTQYF.